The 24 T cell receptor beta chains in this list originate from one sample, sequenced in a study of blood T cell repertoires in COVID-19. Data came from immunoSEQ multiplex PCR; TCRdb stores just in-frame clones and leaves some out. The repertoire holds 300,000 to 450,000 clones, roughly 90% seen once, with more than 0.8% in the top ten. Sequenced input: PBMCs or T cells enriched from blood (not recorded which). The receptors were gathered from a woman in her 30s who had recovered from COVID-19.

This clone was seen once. In DNA, the CDR3 is TGCAGCGTTGTCGGGGATAACACTGAAGCTTTCTTT. Translating gives CSVVGDNTEAFF. J is TRBJ1-1 and V is TRBV29-1; D is undetermined. CDR3 length equals 12 residues. CDR1 SQVTM and CDR2 ANQGSEA come from the germline V gene. The V end lost 4 bases, the J end lost 2 bases, and 8 bases lay between the germline ends.

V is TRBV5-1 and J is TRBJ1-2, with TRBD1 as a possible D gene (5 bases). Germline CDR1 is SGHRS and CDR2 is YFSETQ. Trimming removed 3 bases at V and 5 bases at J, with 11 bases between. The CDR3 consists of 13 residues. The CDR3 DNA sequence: TGCGCCAGCAGCTCCGGAGGGGAATATGGCTACACCTTC. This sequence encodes CASSSGGEYGYTF.

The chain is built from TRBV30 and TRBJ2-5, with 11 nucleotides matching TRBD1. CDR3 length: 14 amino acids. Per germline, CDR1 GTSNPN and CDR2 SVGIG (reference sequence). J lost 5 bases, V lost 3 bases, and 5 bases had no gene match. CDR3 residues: CAWSTGQGVETQYF. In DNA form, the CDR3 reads TGTGCCTGGAGCACGGGACAGGGGGTGGAGACCCAGTACTTC. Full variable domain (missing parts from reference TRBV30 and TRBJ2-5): SQTIHQWPATLVQPVGSPLSLECTVEGTSNPNLYWYRQAAGRGLQLLFYSVGIGQISSEVPQNLSASRPQDRQFILSSKKLLLSDSGFYLCAWSTGQGVETQYFGPGTRLLVL.

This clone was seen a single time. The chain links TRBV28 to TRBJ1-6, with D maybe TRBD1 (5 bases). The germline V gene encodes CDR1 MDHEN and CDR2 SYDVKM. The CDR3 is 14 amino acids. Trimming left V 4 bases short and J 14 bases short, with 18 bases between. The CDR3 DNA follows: TGTGCCAGCAGTTACCGGGACTCAAACTTTGCCCTCCACTTT. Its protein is CASSYRDSNFALHF.

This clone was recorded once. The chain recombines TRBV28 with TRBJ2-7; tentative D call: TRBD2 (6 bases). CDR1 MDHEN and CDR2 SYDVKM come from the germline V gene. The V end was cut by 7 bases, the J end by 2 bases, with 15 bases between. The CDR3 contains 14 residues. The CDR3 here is CASTPGTDPYEQYF. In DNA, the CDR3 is TGTGCCAGCACACCCGGGACTGACCCCTACGAGCAGTACTTC.

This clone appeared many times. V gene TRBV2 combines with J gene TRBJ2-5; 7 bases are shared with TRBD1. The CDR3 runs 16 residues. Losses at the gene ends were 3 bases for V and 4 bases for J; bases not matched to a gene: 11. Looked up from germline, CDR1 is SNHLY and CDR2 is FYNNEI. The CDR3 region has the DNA TGTGCCAGCAGTGATCAGGGACAGTACAGGGGAGAGACCCAGTACTTC. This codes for CASSDQGQYRGETQYF.

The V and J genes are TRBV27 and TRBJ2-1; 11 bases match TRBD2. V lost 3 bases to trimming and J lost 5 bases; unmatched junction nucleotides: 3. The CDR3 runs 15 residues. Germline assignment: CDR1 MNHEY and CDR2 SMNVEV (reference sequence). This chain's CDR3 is CASSLGLAAHNEQFF. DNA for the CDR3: TGTGCCAGCAGTTTGGGACTAGCGGCTCACAATGAGCAGTTCTTC.

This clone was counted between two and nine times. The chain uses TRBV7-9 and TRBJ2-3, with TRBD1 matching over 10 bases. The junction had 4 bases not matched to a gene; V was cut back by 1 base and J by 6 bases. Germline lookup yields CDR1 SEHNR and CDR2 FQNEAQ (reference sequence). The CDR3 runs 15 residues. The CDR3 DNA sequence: TGTGCCAGCAGCTTAGGGGACAGGGGAGTGGATACGCAGTATTTT. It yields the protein CASSLGDRGVDTQYF.

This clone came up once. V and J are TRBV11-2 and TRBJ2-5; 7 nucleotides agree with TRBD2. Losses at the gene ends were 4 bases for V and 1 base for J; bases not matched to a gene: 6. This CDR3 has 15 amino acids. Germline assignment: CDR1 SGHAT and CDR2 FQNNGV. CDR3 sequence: CASSSQPGGQETQYF. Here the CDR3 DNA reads TGTGCCAGCAGCTCTCAGCCGGGGGGCCAAGAGACCCAGTACTTC. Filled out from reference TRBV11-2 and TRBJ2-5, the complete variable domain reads EAGVAQSPRYKIIEKRQSVAFWCNPISGHATLYWYQQILGQGPKLLIQFQNNGVVDDSQLPKDRFSAERLKGVDSTLKIQPAKLEDSAVYLCASSSQPGGQETQYFGPGTRLLVL.

The DNA of the CDR3 is TGTGCCAGCAGTCTCAGGGACATGAACACTGAAGCTTTCTTT. Amino acids: CASSLRDMNTEAFF. The chain has TRBV27 and TRBJ1-1; possible D gene TRBD1, 6 bases. CDR1 is MNHEY and CDR2 is SMNVEV in the germline V gene (reference sequence). Trimming took 5 bases from V and 0 from J, leaving 10 bases between them. This CDR3 comprises 14 residues.

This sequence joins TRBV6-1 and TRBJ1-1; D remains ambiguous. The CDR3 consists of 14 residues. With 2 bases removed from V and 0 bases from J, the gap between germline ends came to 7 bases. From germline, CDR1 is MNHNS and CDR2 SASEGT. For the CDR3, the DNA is TGTGCCAGCAGTGAAAACGGTATGAACACTGAAGCTTTCTTT. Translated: CASSENGMNTEAFF.

CDR3 DNA sequence: TGCGCCAGCAGCCCCCTAGCGGATACGCAGTATTTT. The encoded protein is CASSPLADTQYF. The chain carries TRBV5-1 and TRBJ2-3, with D perhaps TRBD2 (6 bases). CDR1 and CDR2 from the germline V gene are SGHRS and YFSETQ. The CDR3 length is 12 residues. V was shortened by 4 bases and J by 6 bases, with 9 bases between the two germline ends.

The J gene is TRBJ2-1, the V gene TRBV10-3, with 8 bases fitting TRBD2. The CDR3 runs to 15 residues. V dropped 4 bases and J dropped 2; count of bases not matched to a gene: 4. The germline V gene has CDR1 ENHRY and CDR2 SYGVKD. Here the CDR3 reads CAISGIGGAYNEQFF. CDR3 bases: TGTGCCATCAGTGGGATCGGGGGGGCCTACAATGAGCAGTTCTTC.

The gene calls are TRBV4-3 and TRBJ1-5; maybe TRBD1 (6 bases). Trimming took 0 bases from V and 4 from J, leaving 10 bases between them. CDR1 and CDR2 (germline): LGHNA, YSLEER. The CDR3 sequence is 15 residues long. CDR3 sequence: CASSQDRDNNQPQHF. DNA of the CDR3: TGCGCCAGCAGCCAAGATCGGGACAATAATCAGCCCCAGCATTTT.

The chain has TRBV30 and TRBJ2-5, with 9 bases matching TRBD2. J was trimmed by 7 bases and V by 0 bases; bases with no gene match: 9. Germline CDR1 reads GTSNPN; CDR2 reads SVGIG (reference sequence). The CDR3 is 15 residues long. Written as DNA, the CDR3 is TGTGCCTGGAGTGTACCAGAGCGGGGGGCTGGGACCCAGTACTTC. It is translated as CAWSVPERGAGTQYF.

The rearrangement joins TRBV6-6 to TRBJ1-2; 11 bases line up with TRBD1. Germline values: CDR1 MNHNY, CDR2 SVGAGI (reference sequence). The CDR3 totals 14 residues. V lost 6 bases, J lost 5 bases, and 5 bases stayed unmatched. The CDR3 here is CASSGQGAQYGYTF. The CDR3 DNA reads TGTGCCAGCAGCGGACAGGGGGCGCAATATGGCTACACCTTC.

The CDR3 loop is CASSLAIDPTQYF. CDR3 DNA sequence: TGTGCCAGCAGTCTAGCAATCGACCCCACGCAGTATTTT. This chain uses TRBV28 with TRBJ2-3, with D possibly being TRBD2 (5 bases). Germline assignment: CDR1 MDHEN and CDR2 SYDVKM. CDR3 length: 13 residues. The V and J ends lost 5 bases and 9 bases respectively, with 15 bases between them.

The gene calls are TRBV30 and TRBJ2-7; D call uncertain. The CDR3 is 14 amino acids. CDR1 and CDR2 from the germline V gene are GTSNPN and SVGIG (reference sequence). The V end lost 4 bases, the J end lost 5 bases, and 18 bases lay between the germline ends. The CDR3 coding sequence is TGTGCCTGGACCTTCCCGCGGCAGCTCGACGAGCAGTACTTC. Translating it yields CAWTFPRQLDEQYF.

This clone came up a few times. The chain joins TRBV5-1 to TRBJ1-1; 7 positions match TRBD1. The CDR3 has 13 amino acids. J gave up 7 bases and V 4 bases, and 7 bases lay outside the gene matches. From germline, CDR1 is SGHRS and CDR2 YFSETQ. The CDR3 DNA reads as TGCGCCAGCAGCCAAGGGGGCGAGAATGAAGCTTTCTTT. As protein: CASSQGGENEAFF.

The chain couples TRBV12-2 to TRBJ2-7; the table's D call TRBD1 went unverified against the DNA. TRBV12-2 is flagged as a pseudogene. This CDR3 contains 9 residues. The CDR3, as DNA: TGTGCAAGTTTTTGGGGCGGGTACTTC. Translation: CASFWGGYF.

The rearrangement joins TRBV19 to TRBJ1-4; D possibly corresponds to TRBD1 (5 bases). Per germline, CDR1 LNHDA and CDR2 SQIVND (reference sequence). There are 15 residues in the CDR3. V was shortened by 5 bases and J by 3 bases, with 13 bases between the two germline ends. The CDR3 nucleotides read TGTGCCAGTAGTTCGGCCGGGACTTCTAATGAAAAACTGTTTTTT. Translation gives CASSSAGTSNEKLFF.

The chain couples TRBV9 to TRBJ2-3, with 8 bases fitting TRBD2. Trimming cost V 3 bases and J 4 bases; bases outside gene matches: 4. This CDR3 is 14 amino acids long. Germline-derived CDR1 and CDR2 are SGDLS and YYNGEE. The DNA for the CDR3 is TGTGCCAGCAGCGCAGGACTAGCTCCAGATACGCAGTATTTT. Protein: CASSAGLAPDTQYF.

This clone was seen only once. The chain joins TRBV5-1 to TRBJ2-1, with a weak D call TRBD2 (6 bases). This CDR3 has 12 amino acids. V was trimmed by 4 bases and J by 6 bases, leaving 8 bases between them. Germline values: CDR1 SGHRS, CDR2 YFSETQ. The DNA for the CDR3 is TGCGCCAGCAGCGGAGGGGTCAATGAGCAGTTCTTC. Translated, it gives CASSGGVNEQFF.

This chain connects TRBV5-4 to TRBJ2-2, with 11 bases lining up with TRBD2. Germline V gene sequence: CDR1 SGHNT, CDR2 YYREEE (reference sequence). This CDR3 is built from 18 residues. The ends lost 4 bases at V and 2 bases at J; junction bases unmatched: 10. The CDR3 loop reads CASSPPRLAGGNTGELFF. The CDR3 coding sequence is TGTGCCAGCAGCCCCCCTAGGCTAGCGGGGGGCAACACCGGGGAGCTGTTTTTT.